This T cell receptor (beta chain) appears in the sequencing data of a study of stem cell transplantation in POMP-related autoinflammatory disease. Study results and caveats: A trend toward lower repertoire diversity and greater clonality appeared in every analyzed T-cell subset of PRAID patients.

Sequencing used immunoSEQ multiplex PCR; TCRdb keeps in-frame clones, though not all of them. The table lists over 60,000 clones, approximately 91% of them singletons. PRAID combined immunodeficiency and autoinflammation. Remarks on this clone: Antigen unknown. Distinct nucleotide sequences in the sample also encode this CDR3.

V shed 6 bases and J shed 5 bases, with 7 bases lying between them. The CDR3 totals 11 residues. Germline V CDR1 and CDR2: MDHEN, SYDVKM. The chain employs TRBV28 and TRBJ1-1; D call uncertain. The source material was CD4+ T cells from PBMCs, sampled after stem cell transplantation. The TCR comes from a human patient with POMP-related autoinflammation and immune dysregulation (PRAID). Some T cells may have originated in the graft donor. The CDR3: CASSPRTEAFF. The CDR3 DNA sequence: TGTGCCAGCAGCCCCCGGACTGAAGCTTTCTTT.